One sample yielded the 8 T cell receptor beta chains listed below, sequenced in a study of technical replicates of blood from a handful of donors. Libraries were prepared by immunoSEQ multiplex PCR; TCRdb keeps only in-frame clonotypes and omits some of them. The data show about 80,000 clones, roughly 98% seen once. The sequenced sample consisted of T cells isolated from PBMCs. These receptors were collected from a human donor in good health.

The chain has TRBV7-9 and TRBJ2-7, with 8 positions matching TRBD1. The germline V gene encodes CDR1 SEHNR and CDR2 FQNEAQ (reference sequence). V shed 5 bases, J shed 5 bases, and the junction held 8 bases outside the gene matches. The CDR3 contains 14 residues. The CDR3 reads CASSLTGAQDEQYF. The CDR3 nucleotides read TGTGCCAGCAGCCTGACAGGGGCGCAGGACGAGCAGTACTTC.

The chain links TRBV4-1 to TRBJ1-1; D is possibly TRBD1 (5 bases). In germline, CDR1 is MGHRA, CDR2 YSYEKL. There are 15 residues in the CDR3. V was cut by 0 bases and J by 5 bases, with 13 bases left in between. CDR3 coding DNA: TGCGCCAGCAGCCAAGAGGAGCGGGGGGGGACTGAAGCTTTCTTT. This sequence encodes CASSQEERGGTEAFF.

The rearrangement links TRBV7-2 to TRBJ2-3, with 8 bases aligning to TRBD2. The germline CDR1 and CDR2 sequences are SGHTA and FQGNSA. The CDR3 has 14 residues. The J segment lost 4 bases and the V segment lost 6 bases, leaving 6 bases of the junction unmatched. For the CDR3, the DNA is TGTGCCAGCAGTAGGACTAGCTATTCAGATACGCAGTATTTT. This codes for CASSRTSYSDTQYF.

V and J are TRBV5-6 and TRBJ2-3; 10 nucleotides align to TRBD2. Germline trimming cut 4 bases from V and 4 bases from J; bases unmatched to any gene: 6. CDR1 and CDR2 (germline): SGHDT, YYEEEE. The CDR3 has 15 amino acids. The CDR3 loop reads CASSMVAGGSDTQYF. The CDR3 region has the DNA TGTGCCAGCAGCATGGTAGCGGGGGGCTCAGATACGCAGTATTTT.

V gene TRBV28 combines with J gene TRBJ1-3; D gene uncertain. This CDR3 has 16 amino acids. Germline CDR1 and CDR2: MDHEN and SYDVKM. V lost 5 bases and J 0 bases, leaving 14 bases between the germline ends. As DNA, the CDR3 is TGTGCCAGCAGTACCTCGTTATTCAGCTCTGGAAACACCATATATTTT. This sequence encodes CASSTSLFSSGNTIYF.

The chain uses TRBV29-1 and TRBJ2-3, with TRBD2 identical over 11 bases. CDR1 SQVTM and CDR2 ANQGSEA come from the germline V gene. The CDR3 covers 14 residues. With V trimmed by 7 bases and J by 6 bases, 9 bases remained unmatched. In DNA, the CDR3 is TGCAGCGCCCGTAGCGGGGGGGCCCGGGATACGCAGTATTTT. This sequence encodes CSARSGGARDTQYF.

The chain joins TRBV2 to TRBJ1-2, with TRBD1 as a possible D gene (5 bases). Germline V gives CDR1 SNHLY, CDR2 FYNNEI. This CDR3 has 16 amino acids. Trimming left V 7 bases short and J 4 bases short, with 22 bases between. The CDR3 protein is CASIKGPQAAIYGYTF. The CDR3 coding sequence is TGTGCCAGCATAAAAGGGCCACAGGCCGCCATCTATGGCTACACCTTC. Filled out from reference TRBV2 and TRBJ1-2, the complete variable domain reads EPEVTQTPSHQVTQMGQEVILRCVPISNHLYFYWYRQILGQKVEFLVSFYNNEISEKSEIFDDQFSVERPDGSNFTLKIRSTKLEDSAMYFCASIKGPQAAIYGYTFGSGTRLTVV.

J is TRBJ1-1 and V is TRBV30, with a weak D call TRBD1 (5 bases). The germline V gene has CDR1 GTSNPN and CDR2 SVGIG (reference sequence). This CDR3 has 15 amino acids. V was shortened by 1 base and J by 2 bases, with 14 bases between the two germline ends. The CDR3: CAWSAGAVSNTEAFF. CDR3 nucleotide sequence: TGTGCCTGGAGTGCTGGGGCAGTTTCAAACACTGAAGCTTTCTTT.